This T cell receptor (beta chain) derives from a study of T-cell reconstitution after alpha-beta-depleted transplantation in children. CDR3 size: 15 residues. Trimming took 8 bases from V and 2 from J, leaving 17 bases between them. TCRbeta library preparation incorporated unique molecular identifiers. TCRdb reprocessed the PCR reads via MiXCR and lists one record per CDR3 protein. This table holds about 150,000 distinct CDR3 sequences, 11% found once. In its sample, this clonotype was seen many times. The genes are TRBV12-3 or TRBV12-4 and TRBJ2-3; the D gene is possibly TRBD2 (6 bases). This receptor was identified in a boy aged 2 to 10 with acute myeloid leukemia, due to receive a stem cell transplant. This specimen consisted of PBMCs, obtained before TCRalphabeta/CD19-depleted stem cell transplant. The CDR3 sequence is CASGSQASDTDTQYF. For the CDR3, the DNA is TGTGCCAGCGGGAGCCAGGCTAGCGACACAGATACGCAGTATTTT.